The TCR beta chain under discussion was sequenced for a study of blood T cell repertoires in COVID-19. Study-level background: Nucleic acid was either cDNA or gDNA, and it came from T cells, B-cell-depleted T cells, or PBMCs.

Original analysis: Estimates of nucleated cell counts were drawn from the amplification of reference gene primers. Clones were read by immunoSEQ multiplex PCR, and TCRdb kept only the in-frame ones, dropping some. V and J calls and clone size follow that table, whereas D and trimming were derived from the DNA. This table has about 220,000 clones, 80% appearing once. The CDR3 is 15 amino acids. The V end was cut by 6 bases, the J end by 6 bases, with 18 bases between. Per germline, CDR1 MNHNY and CDR2 SVGAGI (reference sequence). Material: peripheral blood. The sequence was collected from a human donor in a cohort sampled during active COVID-19. The chain uses TRBV6-6 and TRBJ2-1, with D tentatively TRBD1 (5 bases). CDR3 protein: CASRQLGRDGNEQFF. For the CDR3, the DNA is TGTGCCAGCAGGCAATTGGGCAGGGATGGCAATGAGCAGTTCTTC.